This TCR beta chain was sequenced for a study of T cell repertoires in cytomegalovirus infection. Study outcomes and limitations: HLA-C-restricted TCR beta clonotypes specific for CMV led the ex vivo response. Carriage of CMV together with the relevant HLA was identifiable through cumulative public TCR beta family frequency.

CDR3 length: 12 residues. Trimming shortened V by 2 bases and J by 8 bases, and 9 bases separated the two germline ends. Germline V CDR1 and CDR2: LNHDA, SQIVND (reference sequence). Using its own MiXCR run on the reads, TCRdb lists one record per CDR3 protein. The repertoire holds 200,000 to 300,000 distinct CDR3 sequences, with over 8% as singletons. This clonotype was seen repeatedly, ten times or more. Its target is not known. This chain links TRBV19 with TRBJ1-1, with a possible D match to TRBD1 (5 bases). Sequenced sample: PBMCs. This clonotype was sampled from a human donor in good health (CMV status not recorded). Some clones in this sample may be carry-over from other donors' samples. The CDR3 DNA reads as TGTGCCAGTAGTATAAAGGGGTTCGAAGCTTTCTTT. Its translation is CASSIKGFEAFF.